The 22 T cell receptor beta chains below come from one sample, sequenced in a study of response to subunit inactivated influenza vaccine. TCRdb reprocessed the RT-PCR reads via MiXCR and lists one record per CDR3 protein. Of more than 600,000 distinct CDR3 sequences listed, under 20% were seen once; the top ten hold approximately 10%. The source was PBMCs from blood, collected more than 4 days after vaccination. The receptors stem from a man between 50 and 59 years old who received an inactivated influenza vaccine.

There are a few counts of this clonotype. V gene TRBV4-1 combines with J gene TRBJ2-1; the match to TRBD2 covers 10 bases. V lost 0 bases and J lost 9; bases outside the gene matches: 11. Germline loops: CDR1 MGHRA, CDR2 YSYEKL. The CDR3 covers 17 residues. In DNA form, the CDR3 reads TGCGCCAGCAGCCAAGATAAAGGGACTAGCGTGGCTACTGAGCAGTTCTTC. Its translation: CASSQDKGTSVATEQFF.

This chain joins TRBV7-8 and TRBJ2-7; 10 bases line up with TRBD1. The CDR3 extends over 15 amino acids. After removal of 5 bases from V and 2 bases from J, the junction contained 6 bases not matched to a gene. The germline V gene encodes CDR1 SGHVS and CDR2 FQNEAQ. CDR3 nucleotides: TGTGCCAGCAGCCCCGGGACAGGGGCGACCTACGAGCAGTACTTC. This gives the protein CASSPGTGATYEQYF.

The chain recombines TRBV15 with TRBJ2-7, with a possible D match to TRBD1 (5 bases). The ends were cut back, 6 bases at V and 2 bases at J, with 14 bases in the middle. Germline assignment: CDR1 LNHNV and CDR2 YYDKDF (reference sequence). The CDR3 spans 14 residues. CDR3 DNA sequence: TGTGCCACCAGACCTATTCAGGGTCCCTACGAGCAGTACTTC. Its protein product is CATRPIQGPYEQYF.

This clonotype was counted a single time. The chain employs TRBV28 and TRBJ2-4; 7 nucleotides match TRBD1. J lost 7 bases, V lost 3 bases, and 12 bases had no gene match. The germline V gene has CDR1 MDHEN and CDR2 SYDVKM. The CDR3 is made up of 16 amino acids. The CDR3 sequence is CASSFKGAGWGNIQYF. The CDR3 region has the DNA TGTGCCAGCAGTTTTAAGGGGGCAGGTTGGGGGAACATTCAGTACTTC.

CDR3 nucleotides: TGTGCCAGCAGCCGGACAGGGGGATTCACCGGGGAGCTGTTTTTT. Residues: CASSRTGGFTGELFF. The chain is built from TRBV7-6 and TRBJ2-2; 10 nucleotides match TRBD1. The germline gives CDR1 SGHVS, CDR2 FNYEAQ. This CDR3 is built from 15 residues. V was clipped by 5 bases and J by 4 bases; unmatched bases: 4.

In regard to this clonotype: One end of the junction varies from germline; a read error may be responsible. This sequence joins TRBV29-1 and TRBJ1-1; the D is unclear. Per the germline V gene, CDR1 is SQVTM and CDR2 is ANQGSEA. This CDR3 spans 13 amino acids. CDR3 residues: CSVEDTFWTEALF. CDR3 nucleotide sequence: TGCAGCGTTGAAGACACTTTCTGGACTGAAGCTCTCTTT.

The chain couples TRBV20-1 to TRBJ2-1, with 11 bases fitting TRBD2. From germline, CDR1 is DFQATT and CDR2 SNEGSKA (reference sequence). The V gene end was trimmed by 3 bases and the J gene end by 3 bases; junction bases not matched to a gene: 4. The CDR3 totals 15 residues. The CDR3: CSASNLAGGYNEQFF. In DNA form, the CDR3 reads TGCAGTGCTAGTAACCTAGCGGGAGGCTACAATGAGCAGTTCTTC.

The table lists this clonotype with a few counts. The chain has TRBV29-1 and TRBJ1-2; D is unresolved. CDR1 is SQVTM and CDR2 is ANQGSEA in the germline V gene. This CDR3 contains 14 residues. Trimming removed 1 base from V and 4 bases from J, with 13 bases in between. CDR3 in amino acids: CSVEGGRSSYGYTF. The CDR3 nucleotides read TGCAGCGTTGAAGGGGGAAGAAGTAGCTATGGCTACACCTTC.

In its sample, this clonotype was seen a few times. The chain links TRBV20-1 to TRBJ2-7; 9 bases are shared with TRBD1. Germline V gene data show CDR1 as DFQATT and CDR2 as SNEGSKA (reference sequence). The CDR3 consists of 16 residues. The trim removed 6 bases at V and 4 bases at J, leaving 16 bases unmatched. The CDR3 here is CSANSRQGVWGYEQYF. Here the CDR3 DNA reads TGCAGTGCGAATTCCCGACAGGGGGTTTGGGGGTACGAGCAGTACTTC.

The chain has TRBV20-1 and TRBJ2-7; the match to TRBD1 covers 8 bases. CDR1 is DFQATT, CDR2 SNEGSKA, per germline (reference sequence). This CDR3 is built from 15 residues. The V segment lost 0 bases and the J segment 3 bases; nucleotides outside the gene matches: 7. DNA of the CDR3: TGCAGTGCTAGAGATTGGGACAGGAGGAACTACGAGCAGTACTTC. Residues: CSARDWDRRNYEQYF.

The chain couples TRBV4-2 to TRBJ1-2, with D tentatively TRBD1 (5 bases). This CDR3 has 14 amino acids. Trimming left V 0 bases short and J 3 bases short, with 8 bases between. CDR1 LGHNA and CDR2 YNFKEQ come from the germline V gene. The CDR3, as DNA: TGTGCCAGCAGCCAAGAAGGGGTTGACTATGGCTACACCTTC. Residues: CASSQEGVDYGYTF.

J is TRBJ2-5 and V is TRBV12-5; D is ambiguous. The germline V and J ends were trimmed by 1 base and 5 bases, with 14 bases remaining between them. The CDR3 sequence is 15 residues long. Per the germline V gene, CDR1 is LGHNT and CDR2 is FRNRAP. CDR3 DNA sequence: TGTGCTAGTGGTTTGGGGGATAACTATGGGGAGACCCAGTACTTC. Protein product: CASGLGDNYGETQYF.

This clonotype was seen more than once but under ten times. The rearrangement links TRBV7-9 to TRBJ2-1, with TRBD2 matching 7 bases. The CDR3 runs 17 residues. Germline V lookup: CDR1 SEHNR, CDR2 FQNEAQ (reference sequence). The J segment lost 8 bases and the V segment lost 1 base, leaving 14 bases of the junction unmatched. CDR3 loop: CASSLGEGGASADEQFF. CDR3 DNA sequence: TGTGCCAGCAGCTTAGGGGAGGGCGGGGCCTCAGCAGATGAGCAGTTCTTC. Variable domain in full (rest from reference TRBV7-9 and TRBJ2-1): DTGVSQNPRHKITKRGQNVTFRCDPISEHNRLYWYRQTLGQGPEFLTYFQNEAQLEKSRLLSDRFSAERPKGSFSTLEIQRTEQGDSAMYLCASSLGEGGASADEQFFGPGTRLTVL.

This clonotype was picked up a small number of times. The chain links TRBV5-6 to TRBJ2-2; 7 bases map to TRBD1. Germline values: CDR1 SGHDT, CDR2 YYEEEE. V was pared by 2 bases and J by 6 bases, with 7 bases of the junction left unmatched. The CDR3 runs to 15 residues. This chain's CDR3 is CASSLTGASAGELFF. The DNA for the CDR3 is TGTGCCAGCAGCTTAACAGGGGCTTCCGCCGGGGAGCTGTTTTTT.

The chain employs TRBV5-6 and TRBJ2-5; TRBD1 might be the D (6 bases). Trimming removed 5 bases from V and 4 bases from J, with 21 bases in between. Looked up from germline, CDR1 is SGHDT and CDR2 is YYEEEE. The CDR3 totals 16 residues. CDR3 amino acids: CASSFIQGSSLETQYF. Here the CDR3 DNA reads TGTGCCAGCAGTTTTATTCAGGGGTCGTCGTTAGAGACCCAGTACTTC.

This clonotype showed up just a few times. The rearrangement links TRBV20-1 to TRBJ2-1, with 10 bases fitting TRBD2. The CDR3 loop spans 18 amino acids. CDR1 and CDR2 (germline): DFQATT, SNEGSKA (reference sequence). With V trimmed by 3 bases and J by 3 bases, 14 bases remained unmatched. The CDR3 coding sequence is TGCAGTGCTAGGCTTCAAGCGGGGGGGCACCCCTTCTACAATGAGCAGTTCTTC. Protein: CSARLQAGGHPFYNEQFF.

The chain couples TRBV10-3 to TRBJ2-3, with 12 positions matching TRBD2. The CDR3 sequence is 15 residues long. J gave up 5 bases and V 6 bases, and 6 bases lay outside the gene matches. Germline V gives CDR1 ENHRY, CDR2 SYGVKD. DNA of the CDR3: TGTGCCATCAGATCTAGCGGGGGGGCCGGAGATACGCAGTATTTT. This codes for CAIRSSGGAGDTQYF.

The chain joins TRBV2 to TRBJ2-1; D remains ambiguous. This CDR3 has 13 residues. Germline CDR1 and CDR2: SNHLY and FYNNEI. The V end was cut by 8 bases, the J end by 6 bases, with 14 bases between. This chain's CDR3 is CASSGPSVNEQFF. The DNA of the CDR3 is TGTGCCAGCTCTGGGCCGTCGGTCAATGAGCAGTTCTTC.

Ten or more counts support this clonotype. The rearrangement joins TRBV5-1 to TRBJ1-4, with D possibly TRBD1 on 6 matching bases. V was pared by 2 bases and J by 5 bases, with 10 bases between. Per germline, CDR1 SGHRS and CDR2 YFSETQ. The CDR3 loop spans 14 amino acids. CDR3 sequence: CASSFGQTNEKLFF. The CDR3 coding sequence is TGCGCCAGCAGCTTCGGACAGACGAATGAAAAACTGTTTTTT.

This clonotype has at least ten counts. This chain joins TRBV20-1 and TRBJ1-2; 7 bases fit TRBD1. There are 14 residues in the CDR3. Germline V lookup: CDR1 DFQATT, CDR2 SNEGSKA (reference sequence). Trimming cost V 5 bases and J 7 bases; bases outside gene matches: 13. The CDR3 is CSARKAGGSFGYTF. The CDR3 nucleotides read TGCAGTGCTCGTAAAGCAGGGGGATCTTTTGGCTACACCTTC.

This clonotype was seen a single time. The CDR3 spells CASRRTSEQQFF. CDR3 sequence (DNA): TGTGCCAGCAGGAGGACTAGCGAGCAGCAGTTCTTC. The chain carries TRBV12-3 or TRBV12-4 and TRBJ2-1, with TRBD2 identical over 9 bases. The ends lost 6 bases at V and 11 bases at J; junction bases unmatched: 5. The CDR3 is 12 amino acids.

This clonotype was picked up many times. This sequence joins TRBV25-1 and TRBJ2-5; a possible D gene is TRBD1 (6 bases). CDR3 length equals 14 residues. Trimming pared 6 bases from V and 3 bases from J, leaving 14 bases between. The germline CDR1 and CDR2 sequences are MGHDK and SYGVNS. The CDR3: CASSLQGRKETQYF. The CDR3 bases are TGTGCCAGCAGCTTACAGGGAAGGAAAGAGACCCAGTACTTC.